The entry that follows covers one T cell receptor (beta chain) sequence. The data were obtained in a study of blood T cell repertoires in COVID-19. Background on the study: COVID-19 samples from acute and convalescent phases originated in the United States, Italy and Spain. The cDNA or gDNA used as material had been derived from T cells, B-cell-depleted T cells, or PBMCs.

The germline gives CDR1 SGHRS, CDR2 YFSETQ. The ends lost 10 bases at V and 3 bases at J; junction bases unmatched: 12. The CDR3 sequence is 14 residues long. Authors' analysis steps: Cell counts per sample came from amplifying reference gene primers. Only in-frame clones appear in the TCRdb table, and some are missing; sequencing was by immunoSEQ multiplex PCR. Clone size and V and J calls were adopted from that table, with D and trimming inferred from the DNA. Of over 85,000 clones listed, around 90% were seen once; the top ten hold roughly 5%. The rearrangement joins TRBV5-1 to TRBJ1-2; 7 bases are a match to TRBD1. The receptor was derived from a woman of 80 years or more with acute or convalescent COVID-19. The sequenced sample was peripheral blood. The CDR3 is CASRGTVSDYGYTF. The CDR3 nucleotides read TGCGCCTCACGAGGGACAGTTTCGGACTATGGCTACACCTTC.